These 7 T cell receptor beta chains were sequenced from one sample in a study of blood T cells in healthy people across ages. With a J-beta primer mix and a sample-barcoded 5' primer, a second PCR ran about 7 to 12 cycles. One entry per CDR3 protein results from TCRdb running MiXCR on the 5' RACE reads. The sample carries approximately 1.5 million distinct CDR3 sequences, about 42% recorded once. The sequenced material came from blood. The receptors derive from a woman aged 18-30 years in good health.

In its sample, this clonotype was seen a few times. This rearrangement joins TRBV5-6 to TRBJ2-3; tentatively, D is TRBD2 (6 bases). Germline CDR1 is SGHDT and CDR2 is YYEEEE. This CDR3 spans 16 amino acids. Trimming pared 5 bases from V and 4 bases from J, leaving 20 bases between. The CDR3 spells CASRQAGLGRSDTQYF. The CDR3 DNA reads TGTGCCAGCAGACAGGCGGGACTCGGTCGCTCAGATACGCAGTATTTT.

The gene calls are TRBV3-1 and TRBJ2-3; D may be TRBD1 (6 bases). The CDR3 is 16 amino acids. Trimming stripped 3 bases from V and 1 base from J, with 14 bases between. Per germline, CDR1 LGHDT and CDR2 YNNKEL (reference sequence). This chain's CDR3 is CASSHQGHLGTDTQYF. The CDR3 nucleotides read TGTGCCAGCAGCCACCAGGGACACCTAGGCACAGATACGCAGTATTTT.

CDR3 coding DNA: TGTGCCAGCAGCTTAGTTGAGGGTCGCGGGGCCAACGTCCTGACTTTC. This codes for CASSLVEGRGANVLTF. J is TRBJ2-6 and V is TRBV7-8, with D maybe TRBD2 (5 bases). There are 16 residues in the CDR3. The V gene lost 1 base and the J gene lost 4 bases, with 11 bases spanning the gap. The germline CDR1 and CDR2 sequences are SGHVS and FQNEAQ.

The J gene is TRBJ2-7, the V gene TRBV5-1; D may be TRBD1 or TRBD2 (5 bases each). The V gene lost 5 bases and the J gene lost 6 bases, with 9 bases spanning the gap. CDR3 size: 11 residues. Germline lookup yields CDR1 SGHRS and CDR2 YFSETQ. This chain's CDR3 is CASRYGTEQYF. The DNA for the CDR3 is TGCGCCAGCAGGTACGGGACCGAGCAGTACTTC.

V usage is TRBV12-3 or TRBV12-4 and J usage is TRBJ2-7; 9 nucleotides match TRBD1. This CDR3 has 15 residues. With V trimmed by 5 bases and J by 3 bases, 8 bases remained unmatched. The CDR3: CASSAFRDRDYEQYF. CDR3 DNA: TGTGCCAGCAGTGCCTTCCGGGACAGGGACTACGAGCAGTACTTC.

In its sample, this clonotype was seen a few times. A junction end diverges from the germline sequence, so it may reflect a read error. The CDR3 reads CASSPTFSMNTEPFF. In nucleotides, the CDR3 is TGTGCCAGCAGCCCAACCTTTTCCATGAACACTGAACCTTTCTTT. The V call is TRBV6-5, the J call TRBJ1-1; D is uncertain. The CDR3 has 15 amino acids. Germline CDR1 MNHEY, CDR2 SVGAGI.

This chain connects TRBV7-2 to TRBJ2-4; 10 bases map to TRBD1. Germline V CDR1 and CDR2: SGHTA, FQGNSA. With 1 base clipped from V and 6 bases from J, the junction kept 9 bases outside the gene matches. The CDR3 is 17 residues long. CDR3 amino acids: CASSLVGTGDIVNIQYF. For the CDR3, the DNA is TGTGCCAGCAGCTTAGTGGGGACAGGGGATATCGTAAACATTCAGTACTTC.